This T cell receptor beta chain was obtained from a study of blood T cell repertoires in COVID-19. Looking at the study overall: Acute-phase and convalescent COVID-19 samples originated in the United States, Italy and Spain.

Unmatched junction bases numbered 12, after V lost 2 bases and J lost 5 bases. CDR1 is SGHRS and CDR2 is YFSETQ in the germline V gene. CDR3 length equals 17 residues. TCRdb's copy holds only in-frame clones and misses some; the assay was immunoSEQ multiplex PCR. The sample lists approximately 170,000 clones, roughly 84% occurring once. Participants were aged about 18 to 90 years, lived in 24 US areas, and enrolled virtually. Symptom resolution, clearance, or two negative PCRs marked donors in Cohort 3 as recovered. The chain employs TRBV5-1 and TRBJ2-1; 8 bases agree with TRBD2. The TCR originated in a woman in her 50s who had recovered from COVID-19. The specimen was PBMCs or T cells enriched from blood (not recorded which). The CDR3 protein is CASSFAQRGPIDNEQFF. The CDR3 region has the DNA TGCGCCAGCAGCTTTGCCCAGCGGGGGCCCATAGACAATGAGCAGTTCTTC.